This TCR beta chain was recorded in a study of blood T cell repertoires in COVID-19. Methods used by the authors: Reference gene primer amplification in the assay estimated nucleated cell counts. Repertoires were generated with immunoSEQ multiplex PCR, while TCRdb's copy carries only in-frame clones and drops some. V, J and clone size derive from that table, while D and trimming were established from the DNA sequence. The sample has fewer than 35,000 clones, 75% to 85% seen once. This TCR came from a human donor in a cohort sampled during active COVID-19. The sample taken for sequencing was peripheral blood.

The CDR3, as DNA: TGTGCCAGCGCTAACCCGGGGGGTATTAACTATGGCTACACCTTC. Encoded protein: CASANPGGINYGYTF. The genes are TRBV6-5 and TRBJ1-2; a possible D gene is TRBD1 (5 bases). Looked up from germline, CDR1 is MNHEY and CDR2 is SVGAGI. This CDR3 comprises 15 residues. V was pared by 8 bases and J by 1 base, with 17 bases between.